Given below is one T cell receptor beta chain in context. The antigen is not known. CDR3 length: 14 residues. Germline loops: CDR1 SGHTA, CDR2 FQGNSA. The V gene lost 1 base and the J gene lost 4 bases, with 10 bases spanning the gap. This sample is part of a study of cytomegalovirus exposure and HLA in healthy donors. For the study at large: In a later analysis, the 110 or so validation repertoires were reported to have used the same platform as the approximately 690 first-cohort repertoires. Study findings and constraints: TCR beta chains numbering some 150 were designated cytomegalovirus-associated. In vitro confirmation showed three CMV-associated chains to be CMV antigen specific. The majority of TCR sequences were rare, yet some public TCRs appeared in many donors.

Produced via immunoSEQ multiplex PCR; TCRdb's table is partial and in-frame only. The data contain 55,000 to 70,000 clones, about 94% of them singletons. Sample: PBMCs. The source of this sequence is a young man in good health and CMV-seronegative. This chain links TRBV7-2 with TRBJ1-2; D perhaps matches TRBD1 (6 bases). The CDR3 loop reads CASSLGAGAYGYTF. For the CDR3, the DNA is TGTGCCAGCAGCTTAGGTGCGGGGGCCTATGGCTACACCTTC. Full variable domain (remainder filled in from reference TRBV7-2 and TRBJ1-2): GAGVSQSPSNKVTEKGKDVELRCDPISGHTALYWYRQSLGQGLEFLIYFQGNSAPDKSGLPSDRFSAERTGGSVSTLTIQRTQQEDSAVYLCASSLGAGAYGYTFGSGTRLTVV.